Shown below are 8 T cell receptor beta chains from a single sample sequenced in a study of PD-L1 blockade in urothelial cancer. The table came from immunoSEQ multiplex PCR; TCRdb's copy has only in-frame clones and leaves some out. This table has 100,000 to 150,000 clones, roughly 86% appearing once. The time point: peripheral blood 6 weeks after treatment start. This specimen was PBMCs, taken around atezolizumab (anti-PD-L1) treatment. The receptors here all came from a man aged 45-65 years with urothelial cancer.

The chain links TRBV6-1 to TRBJ1-2; 7 positions agree with TRBD1. Looked up from germline, CDR1 is MNHNS and CDR2 is SASEGT. The V segment lost 1 base and the J segment 4 bases; nucleotides outside the gene matches: 6. The CDR3 spans 15 residues. The CDR3, as DNA: TGTGCCAGCAGTGAAGAAGGGGGCGGTACCTATGGCTACACCTTC. Amino acids: CASSEEGGGTYGYTF.

This rearrangement joins TRBV2 to TRBJ1-2, with TRBD1 matching 9 bases. The CDR3 loop spans 15 amino acids. CDR1 is SNHLY, CDR2 FYNNEI, per germline. Trimming at V came to 5 bases and at J to 2 bases, leaving 6 bases not matched to a gene. The CDR3 sequence: CASSQGQGGNYGYTF. The DNA of the CDR3 is TGTGCCAGCAGTCAGGGACAGGGCGGCAACTATGGCTACACCTTC.

The chain's CDR3 is CASSPRGGRVDEQFF. DNA of the CDR3: TGTGCCAGTAGTCCCCGGGGCGGGAGAGTCGATGAGCAGTTCTTC. The chain employs TRBV19 and TRBJ2-1; 7 nucleotides line up with TRBD2. The CDR3 has 15 amino acids. The V and J ends lost 5 bases and 8 bases, in that order; junction bases with no gene match: 12. Germline V gene data show CDR1 as LNHDA and CDR2 as SQIVND (reference sequence). Together with reference TRBV19 and TRBJ2-1, the CDR3 gives the full variable domain: DGGITQSPKYLFRKEGQNVTLSCEQNLNHDAMYWYRQDPGQGLRLIYYSQIVNDFQKGDIAEGYSVSREKKESFPLTVTSAQKNPTAFYLCASSPRGGRVDEQFFGPGTRLTVL.

This clone was counted a few times. This CDR3 reads CASIKAGLSYNEQFF. The DNA for the CDR3 is TGTGCCAGCATCAAGGCAGGCCTTTCCTACAATGAGCAGTTCTTC. The chain combines TRBV6-1 with TRBJ2-1, with D unclear. Germline V lookup: CDR1 MNHNS, CDR2 SASEGT. V shed 7 bases and J shed 1 base, with 14 bases lying between them. This CDR3 is 15 amino acids long.

This clone was seen only a few times. The CDR3 DNA reads TGTGCCAGCAGTGGGCAGGGTCGGACTGAAGCTTTCTTT. It translates to CASSGQGRTEAFF. The chain links TRBV6-1 to TRBJ1-1, with TRBD1 as a possible D gene (5 bases). The CDR3 contains 13 residues. Trimming took off 4 bases at V and 5 bases at J, with 11 bases between the two ends. Per germline, CDR1 MNHNS and CDR2 SASEGT.

The rearrangement uses TRBV9 and TRBJ2-1; perhaps TRBD2 as D (7 bases). V lost 2 bases to trimming and J lost 4 bases, with 10 bases between them. The V gene's germline CDR1 is SGDLS and CDR2 YYNGEE. The CDR3 length is 14 residues. CDR3 in DNA: TGTGCCAGCAGCGTCGGGGGGCTGTACAATGAGCAGTTCTTC. It encodes CASSVGGLYNEQFF. Based on the CDR3 plus reference TRBV9 and TRBJ2-1, the full variable domain is DSGVTQTPKHLITATGQRVTLRCSPRSGDLSVYWYQQSLDQGLQFLIQYYNGEERAKGNILERFSAQQFPDLHSELNLSSLELGDSALYFCASSVGGLYNEQFFGPGTRLTVL.

The chain employs TRBV7-2 and TRBJ1-5; TRBD1 matches at 7 bases. Trimming removed 4 bases from V and 4 bases from J; junction bases left unmatched: 7. The V gene's germline CDR1 is SGHTA and CDR2 FQGNSA. The CDR3 sequence is 15 residues long. CDR3 region: CASSSEGAGNQPQHF. As DNA, the CDR3 is TGTGCCAGCAGCTCAGAGGGGGCAGGGAATCAGCCCCAGCATTTT.

The chain couples TRBV6-1 to TRBJ2-7, with D possibly being TRBD1 (6 bases). Germline V gene lookup returns CDR1 MNHNS and CDR2 SASEGT. Between the trimmed V and J ends, which lost 6 bases and 4 bases, there was a span of 19 bases. This CDR3 has 15 amino acids. CDR3 loop: CASSPMDSRGYEQYF. The CDR3 coding sequence is TGTGCCAGCAGCCCTATGGACAGCAGAGGGTACGAGCAGTACTTC.